The TCR beta chain under discussion was sequenced for a study of early T cells in non-severe SARS-CoV-2 infection. Across the whole study: Investigators sequenced bulk RNA drawn from unsorted whole blood, and chains remained unpaired.

The protocol attached unique molecular identifiers to individual cDNA molecules. TCRdb re-called the 5' RACE reads with MiXCR, one entry per CDR3 protein. The profile covers about 33,000 distinct CDR3 sequences, with under 6% appearing a single time and over 10% taken by the ten largest. At least ten counts were recorded for this clonotype. Its matching antigen is unknown. Whole-study results and caveats: Sequences matched to VDJdb favored anti-spike CD8 responses, while private and CD4 specificities were missed.

Germline V CDR1 and CDR2: DFQATT, SNEGSKA (reference sequence). V lost 6 bases to trimming and J lost 1 base, with 12 bases between them. The CDR3 consists of 13 residues. The sequenced material came from whole blood. This clonotype was obtained from an adult who was a healthcare worker with PCR-confirmed SARS-CoV-2 infection or an uninfected control (not recorded which). This chain links TRBV20-1 with TRBJ2-5, with D possibly being TRBD2 (5 bases). CDR3 sequence: CSAPGSGQETQYF. CDR3 nucleotide sequence: TGCAGTGCCCCGGGGAGCGGCCAAGAGACCCAGTACTTC.